These T cell receptor beta chains were read from a single sample in a study of memory CD4+ T cells and cytomegalovirus serostatus. Profiled with immunoSEQ multiplex PCR; TCRdb holds only in-frame clones, not every one. Here the sample spans 60,000 or so clones, 82% being singletons. Sequencing input: memory CD4+ T cells from blood. Every receptor here comes from an adult in good health and CMV-seronegative. Some clones in this sample may be carry-over from other donors' samples. Both conserved end residues are part of each CDR3. A D gene is named only where the DNA matches it firmly.

v_gene: TRBV2; d_gene: NA; j_gene: TRBJ1-2; CDR3nt: TGTGCCAGCAGTGAAACGACCTTCGACTATGGCTACACCTTC; CDR3aa: CASSETTFDYGYTF
v_gene: TRBV15; d_gene: NA; j_gene: TRBJ2-2; CDR3nt: TGTGCCACCAGCAGTACAGGAGGGGGAGGGGAGCTGTTTTTT; CDR3aa: CATSSTGGGGELFF
v_gene: TRBV4-3; d_gene: NA; j_gene: TRBJ1-6; CDR3nt: TGCGCCAGCAGCCAAGAAGGGGACTCCACTAATTCACCCCTCCACTTT; CDR3aa: CASSQEGDSTNSPLHF
v_gene: TRBV6-1; d_gene: NA; j_gene: TRBJ2-5; CDR3nt: TGTGCCAGTCTAGGGGGTTGGACCCAGTACTTC; CDR3aa: CASLGGWTQYF
v_gene: TRBV19; d_gene: NA; j_gene: TRBJ2-6; CDR3nt: TGTGCCAGTACCCGCACTGTGTCTGGGGCCAACGTCCTGACTTTC; CDR3aa: CASTRTVSGANVLTF
v_gene: TRBV6-1; d_gene: NA; j_gene: TRBJ1-2; CDR3nt: TGTGCCAGCAGTGGGGGACGGACAAACTATGGCTACACCTTC; CDR3aa: CASSGGRTNYGYTF
v_gene: TRBV27; d_gene: NA; j_gene: TRBJ1-1; CDR3nt: TGTGCCAGCAGTCCGAGGGCGAACACTGAAGCTTTCTTT; CDR3aa: CASSPRANTEAFF
v_gene: TRBV5-1; d_gene: TRBD2; j_gene: TRBJ2-1; CDR3nt: TGCGCCAGCAGCGGGCCGGGAGGGACTAATGAGCAGTTCTTC; CDR3aa: CASSGPGGTNEQFF
v_gene: TRBV28; d_gene: NA; j_gene: TRBJ1-4; CDR3nt: TGTGCCAGCAGTCCTACCCCAAGAGGGGACGAAAAACTGTTTTTT; CDR3aa: CASSPTPRGDEKLFF
v_gene: TRBV15; d_gene: NA; j_gene: TRBJ2-3; CDR3nt: TGTGCCACCAGCAAAGGGCCAGGTAGCACAGATACGCAGTATTTT; CDR3aa: CATSKGPGSTDTQYF
v_gene: TRBV4-2; d_gene: NA; j_gene: TRBJ2-7; CDR3nt: TGTGCCAGCAGCCAAGATCAGCCAGCTATCAGCTCCTACGAGCAGTACTTC; CDR3aa: CASSQDQPAISSYEQYF
v_gene: TRBV5-1; d_gene: TRBD2; j_gene: TRBJ2-5; CDR3nt: TGCGCCAGCAGCTTGGAAGATAGCGGGAGAGGTGGAGAGACCCAGTACTTC; CDR3aa: CASSLEDSGRGGETQYF
v_gene: TRBV6-1; d_gene: NA; j_gene: TRBJ1-6; CDR3nt: TGTGCCAGCACGTTTTCGGGGGGACAAAATTCACCCCTCCACTTT; CDR3aa: CASTFSGGQNSPLHF